One and the same sample provided the 10 T cell receptor beta chains below, sequenced in a study of blood T cells in healthy people across ages. PCR was performed a second time for about 7 to 11 cycles using a sample-barcoded 5' primer and a J-beta primer mix. Via MiXCR, TCRdb re-called the 5' RACE reads, giving one row per CDR3 protein. The repertoire holds some 670,000 distinct CDR3 sequences, with 52% as singletons. The sequenced sample consisted of blood. These receptors all stem from a woman of 80 years or more in good health.

On this clonotype itself: This may stem from a read error, because a much larger clone lies one nucleotide away. This chain links TRBV20-1 with TRBJ2-7; D gene unclear. The CDR3 length is 11 residues. Trimming pared 5 bases from V and 4 bases from J, leaving 9 bases between. Germline CDR1 reads DFQATT; CDR2 reads SNEGSKA (reference sequence). As DNA, the CDR3 is TGCAGTGCTTGGGCCACTTACGAGCAGTACTTC. Residues: CSAWATYEQYF.

This clonotype has ten or more counts. The chain couples TRBV5-5 to TRBJ2-3; the match to TRBD1 covers 8 bases. Trimming cost V 1 base and J 2 bases; bases outside gene matches: 3. CDR1 is SGHKS, CDR2 YYEKEE, per germline (reference sequence). This CDR3 spans 15 amino acids. The DNA for the CDR3 is TGTGCCAGCAGCTTGTACAGGGGGTACACAGATACGCAGTATTTT. Protein product: CASSLYRGYTDTQYF.

This clonotype was seen more than once but under ten times. Being one base from a much bigger clone, this may be a read error. This rearrangement joins TRBV18 to TRBJ1-2; D not resolved. The CDR3 is made up of 14 amino acids. Germline CDR1 is KGHSH and CDR2 is LQKENI. The CDR3 spells CASSSPGGNYGYTF. The DNA of the CDR3 is TGTGCCAGCTCATCACCGGGCGGGAACTATGGCTACACCTTC.

This clonotype has a count of ten or more. The rearrangement links TRBV12-3 or TRBV12-4 to TRBJ2-5, with D uncertain. Trimming left V 8 bases short and J 5 bases short, with 15 bases between. CDR3 size: 13 residues. CDR3 residues: CASRAFVSETQYF. In DNA, the CDR3 is TGTGCCAGCCGGGCCTTTGTGTCGGAGACCCAGTACTTC.

As to this clonotype: Being one base from a much bigger clone, this may be a read error. The gene calls are TRBV5-1 and TRBJ2-1; the match to TRBD1 covers 7 bases. The germline V gene has CDR1 SGHRS and CDR2 YFSETQ. The CDR3 is 14 amino acids. The CDR3 reads CAGSPQSGGNEQFF. In DNA, the CDR3 is TGCGCCGGCAGCCCCCAATCAGGGGGCAATGAGCAGTTCTTC. Full variable domain (remainder filled in from reference TRBV5-1 and TRBJ2-1): KAGVTQTPRYLIKTRGQQVTLSCSPISGHRSVSWYQQTPGQGLQFLFEYFSETQRNKGNFPGRFSGRQFSNSRSEMNVSTLELGDSALYLCAGSPQSGGNEQFFGPGTRLTVL.

The chain combines TRBV7-2 with TRBJ2-3, with no clear D. There are 16 residues in the CDR3. From germline, CDR1 is SGHTA and CDR2 FQGNSA. V was clipped by 5 bases and J by 4 bases, with 19 bases between them. The CDR3 loop is CASSLLETFRADTQYF. The CDR3 DNA follows: TGTGCCAGCAGCCTCCTCGAGACATTTAGGGCAGATACGCAGTATTTT.

The V call is TRBV3-1, the J call TRBJ2-4; D is uncertain. The CDR3 spans 16 residues. Per the germline V gene, CDR1 is LGHDT and CDR2 is YNNKEL (reference sequence). V lost 4 bases and J 1 base, leaving 14 bases between the germline ends. The CDR3 DNA reads TGTGCCAGCAGCCTTCTTGACGGTGGGGCCAAAAACATTCAGTACTTC. The encoded protein is CASSLLDGGAKNIQYF.

The chain has TRBV3-1 and TRBJ2-5; TRBD1 matches 8 bases. This CDR3 is 14 amino acids long. Germline loops: CDR1 LGHDT, CDR2 YNNKEL (reference sequence). The trim removed 8 bases at V and 6 bases at J, leaving 11 bases unmatched. CDR3 in amino acids: CASLVTGASKTQYF. CDR3 DNA sequence: TGTGCCAGCTTGGTGACAGGGGCATCGAAGACCCAGTACTTC.

V usage is TRBV29-1 and J usage is TRBJ2-5, with 9 bases identical to TRBD1. The CDR3 sequence is 14 residues long. Germline V gene sequence: CDR1 SQVTM, CDR2 ANQGSEA. The V and J ends lost 4 bases and 14 bases, in that order; junction bases with no gene match: 17. The DNA for the CDR3 is TGCAGCGTTGGACAGGGGGGAAGCTCCTACGAGCACTACTTC. It is translated as CSVGQGGSSYEHYF.

To note about this clonotype: A much larger clone differs by one base, so this may be a read error. The gene calls are TRBV7-9 and TRBJ2-5, with TRBD2 matching 7 bases. The germline gives CDR1 SEHNR, CDR2 FQNEAQ (reference sequence). The CDR3 loop spans 17 amino acids. V gave up 4 bases and J gave up 11 bases; unmatched junction bases: 22. The CDR3 bases are TGTGCCAGCAGCTCCTACCTCAGCGGGGCGAATTACAATGAGCAGTACTTC. Its protein is CASSSYLSGANYNEQYF.